This T cell receptor beta chain was sequenced for a study of blood T cell repertoires in COVID-19. The overall study: Whether acute or convalescent, the COVID-19 samples came from the United States, Italy and Spain. Sources were T cells, B-cell-depleted T cells, or PBMCs; the material itself was cDNA or gDNA.

CDR3 length equals 17 residues. The germline V and J ends were trimmed by 9 bases and 3 bases, with 24 bases remaining between them. Per the germline V gene, CDR1 is LNHDA and CDR2 is SQIVND (reference sequence). Assay used: immunoSEQ multiplex PCR; TCRdb lists only in-frame clones, some missing. The top ten hold roughly 6% of the sample, which has 61,000 or so clones, more than 65% seen once. Sequencing used peripheral blood. The chain recombines TRBV19 with TRBJ1-5, with D possibly matching TRBD1 (5 bases). This receptor was obtained from a woman in her seventies with acute or convalescent COVID-19. The CDR3 DNA sequence: TGTGCCAGCAACGTGCCAGGAGGGGCGGCTTCCAATCAGCCCCAGCATTTT. Encoded protein: CASNVPGGAASNQPQHF.